A selection of T cell receptor beta chains follows, all from one sample in a study of regulatory T cells in long-lasting Graves disease. TCRdb processed the multiplex PCR reads anew with MiXCR; each CDR3 protein has one entry. Of approximately 480,000 distinct CDR3 sequences in the sample, under 20% are singletons; the top ten hold over 9%. The sample was also linked to a second study, of T cells in Graves' hyperthyroidism and ophthalmopathy.

The material sequenced was peripheral blood mononuclear cells (PBMCs), taken at new diagnosis, from a patient treated with antithyroid drugs. The receptors were gathered from a man aged 40-49 years with Graves disease. CDR3s include the opening cysteine and the closing phenylalanine or tryptophan. The D gene is left open where the match is weak. Clone size appears in some rows only: once, few, many, or a class for an expanded clone.

>TRBD1|TRBJ1-2|TRBV28|many
CASTLQGVRYGYTF
TGTGCCAGCACCCTCCAGGGGGTACGGTATGGCTACACCTTC
>NA|TRBJ2-2|TRBV12-3/TRBV12-4|many
CASSKGTSTGELFF
TGTGCCAGCAGCAAGGGAACGAGTACCGGGGAGCTGTTTTTT
>TRBD1|TRBJ2-1|TRBV7-9|few
CASSHGAGQGTYNEQFF
TGTGCCAGCAGCCACGGGGCGGGACAGGGAACCTACAATGAGCAGTTCTTC
>NA|TRBJ2-7|TRBV5-1|few
CASSLGLQYYEQYF
TGCGCCAGCAGCTTGGGATTACAATACTACGAGCAGTACTTC
>TRBD2|TRBJ2-1|TRBV20-1|few
CSARGTSGSYEQFF
TGCAGTGCCCGAGGGACTAGCGGGAGTTATGAGCAGTTCTTC
>TRBD1|TRBJ1-2|TRBV10-3|NA
CAINPLLTGGGGYTF
TGTGCCATCAACCCCCTCCTAACAGGGGGCGGTGGCTACACCTTC
>NA|TRBJ1-1|TRBV6-2/TRBV6-3|NA
CASSYGPTWRAFF
TGTGCCAGCAGTTACGGGCCAACGTGGCGAGCTTTCTTT
>NA|TRBJ1-2|TRBV6-1|few
CASSPYGVTGGYTF
TGTGCCAGCAGCCCCTATGGGGTAACGGGTGGCTACACCTTC
>TRBD1|TRBJ2-2|TRBV11-2|many
CASNRGGFTGELFF
TGTGCCAGCAATAGAGGGGGCTTCACCGGGGAGCTGTTTTTT
>NA|TRBJ1-1|TRBV11-2|NA
CASSLDLRNTEAFF
TGTGCCAGCAGCTTAGACTTGAGGAACACTGAAGCTTTCTTT
>NA|TRBJ2-5|TRBV7-2|NA
CASSEGQKKTQYF
TGTGCCAGCAGCGAAGGACAGAAAAAGACCCAGTACTTC
>NA|TRBJ2-1|TRBV19|NA
CASKLAASSYNEQFF
TGTGCCAGTAAGCTAGCAGCTAGCTCCTACAATGAGCAGTTCTTC
>TRBD1|TRBJ2-3|TRBV9|NA
CASSKGQPATDTQYF
TGTGCCAGCAGTAAGGGACAGCCCGCTACAGATACGCAGTATTTT
>NA|TRBJ2-5|TRBV10-2|many
CASRQGQETQYF
TGCGCCAGCAGACAGGGTCAAGAGACCCAGTACTTC
>NA|TRBJ2-7|TRBV12-3/TRBV12-4|many
CASSFMSGSEQYF
TGTGCCAGCAGTTTTATGTCAGGGAGCGAGCAGTACTTC
>TRBD2|TRBJ2-5|TRBV20-1|many
CSALRLAGETQYF
TGCAGTGCTCTTAGACTAGCGGGAGAGACCCAGTACTTC
>TRBD1|TRBJ1-1|TRBV29-1|few
CSVEDLTDRVWATEAFF
TGCAGCGTTGAAGACCTTACCGACAGGGTGTGGGCCACTGAAGCTTTCTTT
>NA|TRBJ2-1|TRBV2|many
CASGDGIRNEQFF
TGTGCCAGCGGGGACGGAATAAGGAATGAGCAGTTCTTC
>NA|TRBJ1-5|TRBV28|few
CASSHPRGFGQPQHF
TGTGCCAGCAGCCACCCCAGGGGTTTCGGGCAGCCCCAGCATTTT
>NA|TRBJ2-7|TRBV29-1|few
CSVERDGDEQYF
TGCAGCGTTGAACGGGACGGAGATGAGCAGTACTTC
>NA|TRBJ2-5|TRBV29-1|few
CSGVEGQETQYF
TGCAGCGGGGTTGAGGGCCAAGAGACCCAGTACTTC
>NA|TRBJ2-1|TRBV28|many
CASSLSGRAAYNEQFF
TGTGCCAGCAGTTTATCCGGCCGGGCAGCCTACAATGAGCAGTTCTTC
>TRBD2|TRBJ2-1|TRBV9|many
CASSAGGRFNEQFF
TGTGCCAGCAGCGCGGGGGGACGGTTCAATGAGCAGTTCTTC
>NA|TRBJ2-2|TRBV24-1|few
CATSDFNSGDSLVPGELFF
TGTGCCACCAGTGATTTCAATTCGGGGGACAGTCTTGTACCCGGGGAGCTGTTTTTT
>NA|TRBJ1-5|TRBV28|few
CASSSGASNQPQHF
TGTGCCAGCAGTTCGGGGGCTAGCAATCAGCCCCAGCATTTT
>NA|TRBJ2-5|TRBV5-6|once
CASSLDTFEQTQYF
TGTGCCAGCAGCTTGGACACCTTCGAACAGACCCAGTACTTC
>TRBD1|TRBJ1-3|TRBV29-1|NA
CSVRDSSGNTIYF
TGCAGCGTCCGGGACAGCTCGGGAAACACCATATATTTT
>NA|TRBJ2-3|TRBV7-9|many
CASSPLLPSGSDTQYF
TGTGCCAGCAGCCCACTACTACCGTCAGGGTCAGATACGCAGTATTTT
>NA|TRBJ1-1|TRBV12-3/TRBV12-4|NA
CASSLMTPGGTEAFF
TGTGCCAGCAGTTTAATGACCCCCGGGGGCACTGAAGCTTTCTTT
>NA|TRBJ1-1|TRBV28|many
CASSLVQGREAFF
TGTGCCAGCAGTCTTGTTCAGGGCCGTGAAGCTTTCTTT
>TRBD2|TRBJ2-1|TRBV20-1|NA
CSVRTSGRAYYNEQFF
TGCAGTGTCAGGACTAGCGGGAGGGCCTACTACAATGAGCAGTTCTTC
>TRBD1|TRBJ2-5|TRBV27|many
CASSGGQHTTQYF
TGTGCCAGCAGTGGGGGACAGCATACAACCCAGTACTTC
>TRBD1|TRBJ2-7|TRBV20-1|many
CSAVGPGTGVHEQYF
TGCAGTGCCGTGGGGCCCGGGACAGGGGTCCACGAGCAGTACTTC
>TRBD2|TRBJ2-1|TRBV20-1|NA
CSAAGGVSGSYNEQFF
TGCAGTGCTGCCGGGGGGGTTAGCGGCTCCTACAATGAGCAGTTCTTC
>NA|TRBJ2-3|TRBV10-3|NA
CAISVEGRVADTQYF
TGTGCCATCAGTGTGGAGGGAAGGGTAGCAGATACGCAGTATTTT
>TRBD2|TRBJ2-1|TRBV12-3/TRBV12-4|many
CASSLGLAGPAEQFF
TGTGCCAGCAGTTTAGGGCTAGCGGGACCAGCAGAGCAGTTCTTC
>TRBD2|TRBJ2-7|TRBV27|few
CASSPQKGLAGVYEQYF
TGTGCCAGCAGTCCCCAGAAGGGACTAGCGGGAGTCTACGAGCAATACTTC
>NA|TRBJ2-5|TRBV3-1|many
CASSRNYETQYF
TGTGCCAGCAGCCGAAACTACGAGACCCAGTACTTC
>TRBD2|TRBJ2-3|TRBV28|many
CASSPTGTSGSPDTQYF
TGTGCCAGCAGTCCAACCGGGACTAGCGGGAGCCCAGATACGCAGTATTTT
>NA|TRBJ2-7|TRBV10-2|NA
CASSAGTPPYEQYF
TGCGCCAGCAGTGCAGGGACACCTCCGTACGAGCAGTACTTC
>NA|TRBJ1-5|TRBV12-3/TRBV12-4|few
CASSFTNQPQHF
TGTGCCAGCAGTTTTACTAATCAGCCCCAGCATTTT
>TRBD1|TRBJ2-7|TRBV5-1|many
CASSLADGTGTYEQYF
TGCGCCAGCAGCTTGGCAGACGGGACAGGCACCTACGAGCAGTACTTC
>NA|TRBJ2-2|TRBV12-3/TRBV12-4|many
CASSLGGNTGELFF
TGTGCCAGCAGCTTAGGGGGGAACACCGGGGAGCTGTTTTTT
>NA|TRBJ2-7|TRBV12-3/TRBV12-4|many
CASSFTGPHEQYF
TGTGCCAGCAGTTTTACCGGCCCTCACGAGCAGTACTTC
>NA|TRBJ2-7|TRBV4-1|NA
CASSRSLRDRSYEQYF
TGCGCCAGCAGCCGATCGCTGCGAGACAGGAGCTACGAGCAGTACTTC
>TRBD1|TRBJ2-5|TRBV6-1|many
CASSERDRGQGETQYF
TGTGCCAGCAGTGAACGGGACAGGGGGCAAGGAGAGACCCAGTACTTC
>NA|TRBJ2-5|TRBV18|many
CASSPWQGSQETQYF
TGTGCCAGCTCACCATGGCAGGGGAGCCAAGAGACCCAGTACTTC
>TRBD2|TRBJ2-1|TRBV6-2/TRBV6-3|few
CASGRREVYNEQFF
TGTGCCAGCGGGCGGCGGGAGGTCTACAATGAGCAGTTCTTC
>NA|TRBJ2-3|TRBV12-3/TRBV12-4|many
CASSPTGLPSTDTQYF
TGTGCCAGCAGTCCTACAGGCTTACCTAGCACAGATACGCAGTATTTT
>NA|TRBJ1-5|TRBV6-2/TRBV6-3|NA
CASSAHKGPQPQHF
TGTGCCAGCAGTGCCCACAAAGGACCTCAGCCCCAGCATTTT
>TRBD2|TRBJ2-1|TRBV11-2|many
CASSLKREGRNEQFF
TGTGCCAGCAGCCTAAAGCGGGAGGGCCGGAATGAGCAGTTCTTC
>NA|TRBJ1-5|TRBV24-1|few
CATSDLNDNQPQHF
TGTGCCACCAGTGATTTGAACGACAATCAGCCCCAGCATTTT
>TRBD2|TRBJ2-7|TRBV4-2|NA
CASSWGLAGEYEQYF
TGTGCCAGCAGCTGGGGGCTAGCGGGAGAATACGAGCAGTACTTC